The 7 T cell receptor beta chains given below trace back to one sample, sequenced in a study of cytomegalovirus exposure and HLA in healthy donors. Amplification used 60 Vbeta primers and 13 Jbeta primers. Profiling relied on immunoSEQ multiplex PCR, and the TCRdb table lists in-frame clones only, not all of them. This table holds 110,000 or so clones, less than 85% found once. The sample consisted of PBMCs. The receptors were sampled from a man aged 45-65 years in good health and CMV-seropositive.

This sequence joins TRBV28 and TRBJ2-7; TRBD2 matches 7 bases. The CDR3 has 16 residues. The J segment lost 0 bases and the V segment lost 9 bases, leaving 14 bases of the junction unmatched. Germline CDR1 MDHEN, CDR2 SYDVKM. Written as DNA, the CDR3 is TGTGCCAGTAGCACCCGGGGGGTACTAGACTCCTACGAGCAGTACTTC. Protein: CASSTRGVLDSYEQYF.

With respect to this clone: The same CDR3 also results from other DNA sequences found in this sample. The chain has TRBV9 and TRBJ1-2; 7 nucleotides agree with TRBD1. The CDR3 length is 12 residues. The V gene's germline CDR1 is SGDLS and CDR2 YYNGEE. Losses at the gene ends were 3 bases for V and 8 bases for J; bases not matched to a gene: 4. CDR3 loop: CASSATGRGYTF. The CDR3 DNA reads as TGTGCCAGCAGCGCGACAGGGCGCGGCTACACCTTC.

The rearrangement joins TRBV6-4 to TRBJ2-1, with 7 nucleotides matching TRBD2. The ends lost 4 bases at V and 8 bases at J; junction bases unmatched: 8. There are 14 residues in the CDR3. Germline CDR1 reads MRHNA; CDR2 reads SNTAGT. The CDR3 DNA reads as TGTGCCAGCAGTGGGGGGGGGTACTGGGATGAGCAGTTCTTC. It yields the protein CASSGGGYWDEQFF.

The chain joins TRBV18 to TRBJ2-7, with D possibly TRBD2 on 5 matching bases. The V end lost 6 bases, the J end lost 2 bases, and 26 bases lay between the germline ends. Germline CDR1 KGHSH, CDR2 LQKENI. The CDR3 has 18 amino acids. CDR3 nucleotide sequence: TGTGCCAGCTCCCTCCGCATGGAGGAGTCCGAGTTCCCCTACGAGCAGTACTTC. This sequence encodes CASSLRMEESEFPYEQYF.

J is TRBJ2-7 and V is TRBV6-5, with TRBD2 identical over 12 bases. This CDR3 is built from 16 residues. Trimming at V came to 2 bases and at J to 6 bases, leaving 8 bases not matched to a gene. The germline V gene has CDR1 MNHEY and CDR2 SVGAGI. CDR3 residues: CASSYPTSGGDAEQYF. In DNA form, the CDR3 reads TGTGCCAGCAGTTACCCGACTAGCGGGGGCGACGCCGAGCAGTACTTC.

The rearrangement links TRBV9 to TRBJ1-1; the D is unclear. The germline CDR1 and CDR2 sequences are SGDLS and YYNGEE. Trimming removed 4 bases at V and 1 base at J, with 11 bases between. The CDR3 covers 14 residues. The DNA for the CDR3 is TGTGCCAGCAGCCGATTACAGACGAACACTGAAGCTTTCTTT. Its translation is CASSRLQTNTEAFF.

The chain has TRBV9 and TRBJ1-5; TRBD1 is a possible D gene (6 bases). V was pared by 3 bases and J by 3 bases, with 10 bases between. The CDR3 is made up of 14 amino acids. Germline V gene lookup returns CDR1 SGDLS and CDR2 YYNGEE. CDR3 amino acids: CASSAGQPNQPQHF. In nucleotides, the CDR3 is TGTGCCAGCAGCGCAGGACAGCCCAATCAGCCCCAGCATTTT.